This entry describes one T cell receptor (beta chain). Its target antigen remains unknown. No base quality values were provided; no much bigger clone lies one nucleotide off. Per the germline V gene, MDHEN is the CDR1 and SYDVKM is the CDR2. V loses 5 bases of germline sequence and J loses 5 bases, and the interval between the two ends is 12 bases. The CDR3 runs 13 amino acids, cysteine and phenylalanine included. Solely the CDR3 DNA is kept, with 39 bases framed from the first base. This sample is part of a study of blood T cell repertoires in COVID-19 (dated by TCRdb to about 2020). Background for the entire study: Collaborator samples came from the United States, Italy and Spain and covered acute and convalescent phases of COVID-19. The material from the prospective study consisted of cDNA or gDNA derived from T cells, B-cell-depleted T cells, or PBMCs. The dataset comprised deeply sampled blood TCRbeta repertoires from subjects exposed to, actively infected with, or recovered from COVID-19. The repertoires were released in a freely available public database meant as a resource for research on the immune response to SARS-CoV-2. The samples were drawn from the first 160 participants of the ongoing ImmuneRACE study and from 950 to 1,500 subjects provided by 6 global collaborators. The sample metadata nearly always contained a de-identified subject ID, COVID-19 status, age in years and sex. Where available, HLA class I and class II types were taken from metadata supplied by the sample provider and were not determined by assay-based typing.

The collaborating institutions used their own protocols to collect whole blood in K2EDTA tubes. For TCRbeta analysis, collaborator samples were shipped as frozen whole blood, as isolated PBMCs, or as DNA extracted from either sample type. TCRbeta CDR3 regions were amplified from genomic DNA using the immunoSEQ Assay, a bias-controlled multiplex PCR. In the authors' own workflow: The number of nucleated cells in each sample was estimated from the amplification of reference gene primers within the assay. Sequence reads were collapsed and filtered to measure the absolute abundance of every unique TCRbeta CDR3 rearrangement. Productive Simpson clonality was computed per sample as the square root of Simpson's diversity index over productive rearrangements. TCRdb took this table from immuneACCESS and kept in-frame rearrangements with V and J called. Such tables lack part of the clones; where checked against another copy, unresolved V genes explain under half of the gap, and the rest is unexplained. The D gene and trimming were derived from the DNA, and the V and J assignments and clone size from that table. This sample holds some 350,000 clones; more than 85% were observed only once. In total, the top ten clones hold 3% of the sample.

Points the paper makes about the study in general: The amount of clinical and demographic metadata varied by source and participant and was provided uncurated.

This TCR was sampled from a human donor in a cohort sampled during active COVID-19. Sequences were obtained from peripheral blood. Recombination linked TRBV28 to TRBJ1-2; the D gene is possibly TRBD1, with 5 bases matching. Read as DNA, the sequence is TGTGCCAGCAGTCCCTGGGGGGGGTATGGCTACACCTTC. Translated, this gives CASSPWGGYGYTF.